Listed below are T cell receptor beta chains from one sample, sequenced in a study of T-cell memory formation after mild COVID-19. One entry per CDR3 protein, called by TCRdb with MiXCR from the 5' RACE reads. The sample holds 200,000 to 300,000 distinct CDR3 sequences; over 9% are singletons and the top ten take more than 20%. The material sequenced was PBMCs or a T cell subset sorted from them (not recorded which). These receptors came from a man aged 18 to 30 who had mild COVID-19 (a few samples of this study predate the infection). Cell type and time point are not known. Each CDR3 is given with its conserved first and last residue. The D gene is left open where the match is weak. Clone size is given for some rows only: seen once, a few or many times, or a class if the clone is expanded.

CDR3 DNA,CDR3 protein,V gene,D gene,J gene,clone size
TGCGCCAGCAGCCAGGGGACCCTTAACACAGATACGCAGTATTTT,CASSQGTLNTDTQYF,TRBV4-1,-,TRBJ2-3,-
TGTGCCAGCAGTTACGTTGGGGAAACGCAGTATTTT,CASSYVGETQYF,TRBV6-5,-,TRBJ2-3,few
TGTGCCATCAGTGAGTCGGGAGAGAACTTCTATCAGCCCCAGCATTTT,CAISESGENFYQPQHF,TRBV10-3,-,TRBJ1-5,-
TGTGCCAGCTCCGCTTCAGACTACGAGCAGTACTTC,CASSASDYEQYF,TRBV18,-,TRBJ2-7,few
TGTGCCAGCAGCGGGTCGTGGGGAACCGGGGAGCTGTTTTTT,CASSGSWGTGELFF,TRBV11-2,-,TRBJ2-2,-
TGTGCCACCAGTGATTTAAAACGGAGTAATCAGCCCCAGCATTTT,CATSDLKRSNQPQHF,TRBV24-1,-,TRBJ1-5,-
TGCGCCAGCAGCCAACTAGGGTCCTCTGGAAACACCATATATTTT,CASSQLGSSGNTIYF,TRBV4-1,-,TRBJ1-3,-
TGTGCCAGCAGGCAAAACAGGGGACGCACCGGGGAGCTGTTTTTT,CASRQNRGRTGELFF,TRBV28,TRBD1,TRBJ2-2,few
TGCAGTGCCCTTGGCCAGGCTGAAGCTTTCTTT,CSALGQAEAFF,TRBV20-1,-,TRBJ1-1,-
TGTGCCAGCAGTGATTGGAGGCATAGCAATCAGCCCCAGCATTTT,CASSDWRHSNQPQHF,TRBV6-1,-,TRBJ1-5,-
TGTGCCAGCAGTCAAGGTCTAGCGGGTCCCACAGATACGCAGTATTTT,CASSQGLAGPTDTQYF,TRBV12-3/TRBV12-4,TRBD2,TRBJ2-3,few
TGCAGTGCTAGAGACCTAGACGGGAATAGGGCTTTCTTT,CSARDLDGNRAFF,TRBV20-1,-,TRBJ1-1,-
TGTGCCAGCAGCCGGGGACAGAGCAATCAGCCCCAGCATTTT,CASSRGQSNQPQHF,TRBV7-9,TRBD1,TRBJ1-5,few
TGCGCCAGCAGCCAAGGGGACCGGACCTACGAGCAGTACTTC,CASSQGDRTYEQYF,TRBV4-1,-,TRBJ2-7,-
TGTGCCAGAAGACAAAAAACAGTTCCGGAGACCCAGTACTTC,CARRQKTVPETQYF,TRBV19,-,TRBJ2-5,-
TGTGCCAGCAACTCCTGGACCAACAATGAGCAGTTCTTC,CASNSWTNNEQFF,TRBV5-6,-,TRBJ2-1,-
TGTGCCAGCAGCCCTGGGACTAGCGGGAGGGCTAGCACAGATACGCAGTATTTT,CASSPGTSGRASTDTQYF,TRBV9,TRBD2,TRBJ2-3,-
TGTGCCAGCAGCCCGGACTCTTCTAGCACAGATACGCAGTATTTT,CASSPDSSSTDTQYF,TRBV7-3,-,TRBJ2-3,many
TGCGCCAGCAGCCACGGCGGGCCATACGAGCAGTACTTC,CASSHGGPYEQYF,TRBV4-1,-,TRBJ2-7,few
TGCGCCAGCAGCCTAAGGGGGCGCGGGACAGATACGCAGTATTTT,CASSLRGRGTDTQYF,TRBV4-3,TRBD1,TRBJ2-3,many
TGTGCCAGCAGCTTGTACATCATTCCGCAGTATTTT,CASSLYIIPQYF,TRBV11-1,-,TRBJ2-3,few
TGCAGTGCTAGAGACTTTAGGGGGAGTGCAGATACGCAGTATTTT,CSARDFRGSADTQYF,TRBV20-1,-,TRBJ2-3,-
TGCAGTGCTAGAGATCTCGGCAGAGAGCAGTACTTC,CSARDLGREQYF,TRBV20-1,-,TRBJ2-7,few
TGTGCCAGCAGTTACGGAAGAAACAGGGCGACGGGTTGGGAGACCCAGTACTTC,CASSYGRNRATGWETQYF,TRBV6-8,-,TRBJ2-5,-
TGTGCCAGCAGTGTACAGGTTTCCGGGGAGCTGTTTTTT,CASSVQVSGELFF,TRBV6-1,-,TRBJ2-2,few
TGTGCCAGCAGCCAAGGGACGGACAGCTCCTACAATGAGCAGTTCTTC,CASSQGTDSSYNEQFF,TRBV4-2,-,TRBJ2-1,-
TGTGCCACCATCTTCCTCCAAACCCCGGGACCACTAGCCAAAAACATTCAGTACTTC,CATIFLQTPGPLAKNIQYF,TRBV24-1,-,TRBJ2-4,-
TGTGCCTACAGGGGGGTCGCAGAGACCCAGTACTTC,CAYRGVAETQYF,TRBV2,TRBD1,TRBJ2-5,-
TGCGCCAGCAGCCTCGCCGTACCGGGACAGGCCGGGGAGCTGTTTTTT,CASSLAVPGQAGELFF,TRBV4-3,TRBD1,TRBJ2-2,-
TGTGCCAGCACCACCCTGGCTAGTTTGGAGACCCAGTACTTC,CASTTLASLETQYF,TRBV7-9,-,TRBJ2-5,-
TGCAGTGCAGCCGGGACTAGCCTCAATGAGCAGTTCTTC,CSAAGTSLNEQFF,TRBV20-1,TRBD2,TRBJ2-1,many
TGTGCCAGCAGACGGACTAGCGGGGGGCCCTACAATGAGCAGTTCTTC,CASRRTSGGPYNEQFF,TRBV12-3/TRBV12-4,TRBD2,TRBJ2-1,few
TGTGCCAGCAGTAGGACCGGCGGGACAATTTCCGGGGAGCTGTTTTTT,CASSRTGGTISGELFF,TRBV6-2/TRBV6-3,-,TRBJ2-2,few
TGCAGTGCTAGAACGGCCGGGACAGGGACGAACACCATATATTTT,CSARTAGTGTNTIYF,TRBV20-1,TRBD1,TRBJ1-3,many
TGCGCCAGCAGCGGAGTGGGAGGCGCGGGTGGCTACACCTTC,CASSGVGGAGGYTF,TRBV4-1,-,TRBJ1-2,-
TGTGCCAGCAGTTTTGGGGCTTCTGGAGGCTACACCTTC,CASSFGASGGYTF,TRBV12-3/TRBV12-4,-,TRBJ1-2,many
TGCGCCAGCAGCCAAGCGGGACAGGGGAGGACTGAAGCTTTCTTT,CASSQAGQGRTEAFF,TRBV4-1,TRBD1,TRBJ1-1,few
TGTGCCACCAGCAGAGATCGCTTCTCTGGAAACACCATATATTTT,CATSRDRFSGNTIYF,TRBV15,-,TRBJ1-3,-
TGTGCCAGCAGTTTGGAGAGCCGTAGCTCCTACGAGCAGTACTTC,CASSLESRSSYEQYF,TRBV12-3/TRBV12-4,-,TRBJ2-7,few
TGCGCCAGCAGCCATCCCCCAGCGGGACAGGAGGGGGAAAAACTGTTTTTT,CASSHPPAGQEGEKLFF,TRBV4-1,TRBD1,TRBJ1-4,many
TGCGCCAGCAGCCAGGAAAGCCGATTCGGAGGCTACACCTTC,CASSQESRFGGYTF,TRBV4-3,-,TRBJ1-2,many
TGTGCCACCAGCAGAGCCGGGACACGGGAAGATACGCAGTATTTT,CATSRAGTREDTQYF,TRBV15,-,TRBJ2-3,-
TGTGCCACTGGGGCAGACAACGGAGATACGCAGTATTTT,CATGADNGDTQYF,TRBV10-3,-,TRBJ2-3,-
TGCAGTGCTAGGACTCCCCAGTACAATGAGCAGTTCTTC,CSARTPQYNEQFF,TRBV20-1,-,TRBJ2-1,few
TGTGCCAGCAGCAACCCGGGCCACTGGGCGAATGAGCAGTTCTTC,CASSNPGHWANEQFF,TRBV9,-,TRBJ2-1,-
TGTGCCAGCAGCTTGATAGGGGCCGGGTCACCCCTCCACTTT,CASSLIGAGSPLHF,TRBV5-6,-,TRBJ1-6,few
TGTGCCAGCAGCCCGGAACAGAGCCAAGAGACCCAGTACTTC,CASSPEQSQETQYF,TRBV7-9,-,TRBJ2-5,-